This TCR beta chain was captured by sequencing in a study of blood T cell repertoires in COVID-19. CDR1 is SEHNR, CDR2 FQNEAQ, per germline (reference sequence). The V gene lost 5 bases and the J gene lost 4 bases, with 11 bases spanning the gap. This CDR3 comprises 13 residues. Original processing notes: Reference gene primer amplification yielded estimated nucleated cell counts. Clones were sequenced by immunoSEQ multiplex PCR, and TCRdb holds only the in-frame ones, with some missing. The D gene and trimming were derived from the DNA, and the V and J assignments and clone size from that table. The data show roughly 170,000 clones, roughly nine tenths seen once.

The origin of this receptor is an older man with active or convalescent COVID-19. V and J are TRBV7-9 and TRBJ1-2; D not resolved. Source material: peripheral blood. CDR3 sequence (DNA): TGTGCCAGCAGCGTCGAAGGGAGCTATGGCTACACCTTC. The encoded protein is CASSVEGSYGYTF.